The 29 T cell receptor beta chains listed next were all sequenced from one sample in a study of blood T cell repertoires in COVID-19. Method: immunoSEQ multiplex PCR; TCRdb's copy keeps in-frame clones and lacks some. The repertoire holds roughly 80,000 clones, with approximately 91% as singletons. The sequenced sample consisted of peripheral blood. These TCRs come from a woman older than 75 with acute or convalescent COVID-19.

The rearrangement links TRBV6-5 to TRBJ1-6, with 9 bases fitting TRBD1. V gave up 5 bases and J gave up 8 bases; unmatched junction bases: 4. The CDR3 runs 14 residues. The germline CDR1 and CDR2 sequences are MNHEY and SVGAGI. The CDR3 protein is CASSRTGVDSPLHF. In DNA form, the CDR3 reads TGTGCCAGCAGTAGGACAGGGGTGGATTCACCCCTCCACTTT.

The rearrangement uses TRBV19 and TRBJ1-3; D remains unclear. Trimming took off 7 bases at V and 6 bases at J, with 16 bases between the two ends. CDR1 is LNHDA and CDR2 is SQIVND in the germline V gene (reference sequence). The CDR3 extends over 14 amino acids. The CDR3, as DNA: TGTGCCAGTACCCTGTTCGTCGGGATAAACACCATATATTTT. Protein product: CASTLFVGINTIYF.

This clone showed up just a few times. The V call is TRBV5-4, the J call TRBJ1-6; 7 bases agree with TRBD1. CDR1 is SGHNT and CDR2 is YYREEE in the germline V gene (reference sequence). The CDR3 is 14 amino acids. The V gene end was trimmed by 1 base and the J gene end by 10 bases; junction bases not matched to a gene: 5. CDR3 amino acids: CASSLRQGGSPLHF. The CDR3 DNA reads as TGTGCCAGCAGCTTGCGACAGGGAGGCTCACCCCTCCACTTT.

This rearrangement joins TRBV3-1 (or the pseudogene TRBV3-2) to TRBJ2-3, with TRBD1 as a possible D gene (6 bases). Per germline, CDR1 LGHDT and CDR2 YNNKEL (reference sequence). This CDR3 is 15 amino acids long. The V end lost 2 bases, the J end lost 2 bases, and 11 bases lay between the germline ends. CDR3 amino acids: CASSQLGANTDTQYF. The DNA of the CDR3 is TGTGCCAGCAGCCAACTGGGGGCCAACACAGATACGCAGTATTTT.

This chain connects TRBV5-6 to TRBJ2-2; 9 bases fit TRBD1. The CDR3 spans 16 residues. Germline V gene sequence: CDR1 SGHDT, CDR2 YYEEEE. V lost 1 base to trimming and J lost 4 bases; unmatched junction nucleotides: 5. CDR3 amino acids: CASSLPGTGLTGELFF. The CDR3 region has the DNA TGTGCCAGCAGCTTGCCTGGGACAGGGCTCACCGGGGAGCTGTTTTTT.

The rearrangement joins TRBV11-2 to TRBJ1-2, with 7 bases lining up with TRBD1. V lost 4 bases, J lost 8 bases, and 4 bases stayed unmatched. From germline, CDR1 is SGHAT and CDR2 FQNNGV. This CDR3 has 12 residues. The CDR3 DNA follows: TGTGCCAGCAGCTCTCTGACAGGGGGCTACACCTTC. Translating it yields CASSSLTGGYTF.

The CDR3 region is CASSPGTGGSQPQHF. In DNA form, the CDR3 reads TGTGCCAGCTCACCAGGGACAGGGGGCTCTCAGCCCCAGCATTTT. The J gene is TRBJ1-5, the V gene TRBV18; 12 nucleotides match TRBD1. Germline V gene lookup returns CDR1 KGHSH and CDR2 LQKENI. This CDR3 contains 15 residues. Unmatched junction bases numbered 2, after V lost 2 bases and J lost 6 bases.

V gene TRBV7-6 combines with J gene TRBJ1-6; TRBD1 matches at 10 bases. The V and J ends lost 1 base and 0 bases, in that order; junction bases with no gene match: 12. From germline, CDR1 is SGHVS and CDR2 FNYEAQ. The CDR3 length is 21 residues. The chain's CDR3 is CASSLDGDRTGGSSYNSPLHF. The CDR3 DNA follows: TGTGCCAGCAGCTTAGATGGTGATAGGACAGGGGGGAGCTCCTATAATTCACCCCTCCACTTT.

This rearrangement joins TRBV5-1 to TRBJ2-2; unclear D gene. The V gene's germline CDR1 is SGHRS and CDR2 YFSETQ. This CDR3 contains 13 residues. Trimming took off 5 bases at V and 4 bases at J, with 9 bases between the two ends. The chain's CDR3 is CASRLSPTGELFF. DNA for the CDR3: TGCGCCAGCAGACTCTCGCCCACCGGGGAGCTGTTTTTT.

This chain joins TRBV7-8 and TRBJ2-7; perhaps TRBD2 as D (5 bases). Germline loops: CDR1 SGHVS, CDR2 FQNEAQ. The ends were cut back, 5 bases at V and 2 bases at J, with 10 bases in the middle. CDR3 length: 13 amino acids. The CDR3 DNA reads TGTGCCAGCAGCCTCGGGGAGACCTACGAGCAGTACTTC. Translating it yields CASSLGETYEQYF.

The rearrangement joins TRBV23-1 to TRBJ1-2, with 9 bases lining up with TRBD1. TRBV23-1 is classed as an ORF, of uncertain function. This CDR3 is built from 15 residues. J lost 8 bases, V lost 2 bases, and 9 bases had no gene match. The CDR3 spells CASSQHRDRESGYTF. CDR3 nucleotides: TGCGCCAGCAGTCAACACCGGGACAGGGAAAGCGGCTACACCTTC.

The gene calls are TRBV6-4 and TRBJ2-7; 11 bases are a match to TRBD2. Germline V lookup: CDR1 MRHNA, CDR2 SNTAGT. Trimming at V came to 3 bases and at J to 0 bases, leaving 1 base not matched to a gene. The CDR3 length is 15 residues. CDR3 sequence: CASSELAGDSYEQYF. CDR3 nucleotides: TGTGCCAGCAGTGAACTAGCGGGGGACTCCTACGAGCAGTACTTC.

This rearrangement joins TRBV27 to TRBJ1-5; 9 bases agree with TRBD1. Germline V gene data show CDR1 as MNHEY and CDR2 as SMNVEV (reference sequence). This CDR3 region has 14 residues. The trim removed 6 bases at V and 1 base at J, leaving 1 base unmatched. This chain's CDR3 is CASRGTGSNQPQHF. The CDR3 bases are TGTGCCAGCAGAGGGACAGGGAGCAATCAGCCCCAGCATTTT.

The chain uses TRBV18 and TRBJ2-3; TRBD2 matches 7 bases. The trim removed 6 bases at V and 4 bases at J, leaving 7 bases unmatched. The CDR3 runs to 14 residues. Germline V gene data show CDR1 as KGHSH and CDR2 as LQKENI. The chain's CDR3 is CASSWLADPDTQYF. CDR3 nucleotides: TGTGCCAGCTCCTGGCTAGCGGATCCAGATACGCAGTATTTT.

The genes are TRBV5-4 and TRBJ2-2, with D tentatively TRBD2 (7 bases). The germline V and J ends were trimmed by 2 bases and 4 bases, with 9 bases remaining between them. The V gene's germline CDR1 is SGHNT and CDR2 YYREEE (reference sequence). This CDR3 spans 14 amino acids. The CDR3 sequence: CASSLGGATGELFF. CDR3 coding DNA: TGTGCCAGCAGCTTAGGGGGGGCCACCGGGGAGCTGTTTTTT.

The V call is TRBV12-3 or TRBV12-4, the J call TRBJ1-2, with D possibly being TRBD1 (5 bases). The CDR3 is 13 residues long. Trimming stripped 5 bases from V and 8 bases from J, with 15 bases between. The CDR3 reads CASSAGTGGGYTF. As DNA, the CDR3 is TGTGCCAGCAGTGCCGGGACCGGAGGGGGCTACACCTTC.

CDR3 nucleotides: TGTGCCTGGAGTACCACGGCCGGGGGAGAAAAACTGTTTTTT. This codes for CAWSTTAGGEKLFF. The chain carries TRBV30 and TRBJ1-4, with a weak D call TRBD1 (5 bases). This CDR3 has 14 residues. Looked up from germline, CDR1 is GTSNPN and CDR2 is SVGIG (reference sequence). With 2 bases removed from V and 8 bases from J, the gap between germline ends came to 15 bases.

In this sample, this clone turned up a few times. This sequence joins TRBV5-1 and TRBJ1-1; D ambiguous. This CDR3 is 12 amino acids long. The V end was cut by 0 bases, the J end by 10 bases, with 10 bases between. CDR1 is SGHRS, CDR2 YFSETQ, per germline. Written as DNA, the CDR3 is TGCGCCAGCAGCTTGGCTGGGGAGATAGCTTTCTTT. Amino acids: CASSLAGEIAFF.

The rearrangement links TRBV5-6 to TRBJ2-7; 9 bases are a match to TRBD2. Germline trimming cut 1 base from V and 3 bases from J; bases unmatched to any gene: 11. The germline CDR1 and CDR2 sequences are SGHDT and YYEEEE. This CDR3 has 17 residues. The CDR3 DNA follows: TGTGCCAGCAGCTTGTTCCTAGCGGGGCTGAGTATCTACGAGCAGTACTTC. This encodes CASSLFLAGLSIYEQYF.

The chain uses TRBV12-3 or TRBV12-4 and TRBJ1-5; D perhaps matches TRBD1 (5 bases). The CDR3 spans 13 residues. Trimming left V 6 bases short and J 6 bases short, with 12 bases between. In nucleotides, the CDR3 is TGTGCCAGCAGCTTCTCCGGGGGTCAGCCCCAGCATTTT. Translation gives CASSFSGGQPQHF.

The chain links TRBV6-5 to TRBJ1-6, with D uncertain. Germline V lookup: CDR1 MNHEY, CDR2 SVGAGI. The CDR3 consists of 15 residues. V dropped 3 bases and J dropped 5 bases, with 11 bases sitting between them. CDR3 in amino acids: CASSYFAANNSPLHF. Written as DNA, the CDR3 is TGTGCCAGCAGTTATTTCGCAGCGAATAATTCACCCCTCCACTTT.

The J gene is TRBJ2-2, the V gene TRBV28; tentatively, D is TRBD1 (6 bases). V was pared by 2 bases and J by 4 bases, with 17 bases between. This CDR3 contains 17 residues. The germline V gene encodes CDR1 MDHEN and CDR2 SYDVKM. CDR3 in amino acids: CASSLSWGQGFTGELFF. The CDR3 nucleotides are TGTGCCAGCAGTTTAAGTTGGGGGCAGGGGTTCACCGGGGAGCTGTTTTTT.

The CDR3 reads CASSYSSVYSGNTIYF. Here the CDR3 DNA reads TGTGCCAGCAGTTACTCATCAGTTTACTCTGGAAACACCATATATTTT. The chain employs TRBV6-6 and TRBJ1-3; no firm D call. CDR1 MNHNY and CDR2 SVGAGI come from the germline V gene (reference sequence). Trimming shortened V by 0 bases and J by 0 bases, and 9 bases separated the two germline ends. This CDR3 has 16 amino acids.

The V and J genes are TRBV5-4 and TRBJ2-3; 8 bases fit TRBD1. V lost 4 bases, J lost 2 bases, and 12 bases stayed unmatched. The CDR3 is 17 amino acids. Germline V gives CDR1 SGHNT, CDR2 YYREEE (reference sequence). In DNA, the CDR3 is TGTGCCAGCAGCCCTATCAGGGGGCTAGGGGACACAGATACGCAGTATTTT. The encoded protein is CASSPIRGLGDTDTQYF.

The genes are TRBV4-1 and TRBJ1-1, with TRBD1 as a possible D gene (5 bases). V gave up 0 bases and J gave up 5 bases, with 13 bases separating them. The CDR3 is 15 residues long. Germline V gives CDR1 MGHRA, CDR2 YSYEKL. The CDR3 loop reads CASSQDETGETEAFF. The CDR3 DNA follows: TGCGCCAGCAGCCAAGATGAGACGGGGGAAACTGAAGCTTTCTTT.

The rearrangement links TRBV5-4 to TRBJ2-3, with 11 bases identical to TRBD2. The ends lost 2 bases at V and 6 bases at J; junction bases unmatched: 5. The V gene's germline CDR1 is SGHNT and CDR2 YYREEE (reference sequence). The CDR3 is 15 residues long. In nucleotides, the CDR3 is TGTGCCAGCAGCTTTAGCGGGGGGGCACTGGATACGCAGTATTTT. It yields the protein CASSFSGGALDTQYF.

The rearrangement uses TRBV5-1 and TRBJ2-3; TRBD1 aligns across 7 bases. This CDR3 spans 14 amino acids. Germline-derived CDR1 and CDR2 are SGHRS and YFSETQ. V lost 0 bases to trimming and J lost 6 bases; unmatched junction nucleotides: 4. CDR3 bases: TGCGCCAGCAGCTTGGAAGGGGGCTCGGATACGCAGTATTTT. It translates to CASSLEGGSDTQYF. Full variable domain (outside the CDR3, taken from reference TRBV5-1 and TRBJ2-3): KAGVTQTPRYLIKTRGQQVTLSCSPISGHRSVSWYQQTPGQGLQFLFEYFSETQRNKGNFPGRFSGRQFSNSRSEMNVSTLELGDSALYLCASSLEGGSDTQYFGPGTRLTVL.

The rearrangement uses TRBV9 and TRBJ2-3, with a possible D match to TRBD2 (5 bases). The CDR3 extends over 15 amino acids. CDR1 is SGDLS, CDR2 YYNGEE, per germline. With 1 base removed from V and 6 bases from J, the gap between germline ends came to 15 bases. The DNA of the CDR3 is TGTGCCAGCAGCGTAATAGGGATCCCGGGGGATACGCAGTATTTT. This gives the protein CASSVIGIPGDTQYF.

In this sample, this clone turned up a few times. The CDR3 DNA reads as TGTGCCACCAGTGACCCGGGACAGGGGGCCCATGAGCAGTTCTTC. Translation gives CATSDPGQGAHEQFF. The gene calls are TRBV24-1 and TRBJ2-1; the match to TRBD1 covers 12 bases. The CDR3 is 15 amino acids. J was trimmed by 8 bases and V by 4 bases; bases with no gene match: 5. CDR1 is KGHDR and CDR2 is SFDVKD in the germline V gene.